The 5 T cell receptor beta chains below were found in one sample sequenced in a study of response to subunit inactivated influenza vaccine. TCRdb reprocessed the RT-PCR reads with MiXCR, giving one entry per CDR3 protein. The table shows 150,000 to 200,000 distinct CDR3 sequences, with approximately 12% occurring only once. This same sample was also taken into another study, of T cells expressing NK-cell markers. That paper states: Making the TCR beta cDNA relied on 5'RACE template switching with UMIs.

Material: CD8+ T cells sorted from PBMCs, obtained 12 days after vaccination. These receptors all stem from a man in his forties or fifties who received an inactivated influenza vaccine.

In this sample, this clonotype turned up many times. The chain uses TRBV5-1 and TRBJ1-4; 10 nucleotides align to TRBD1. The CDR3 covers 16 residues. The ends lost 0 bases at V and 7 bases at J; junction bases unmatched: 6. Germline values: CDR1 SGHRS, CDR2 YFSETQ. This chain's CDR3 is CASSLERQGAGEKLFF. The CDR3 DNA reads TGCGCCAGCAGCTTGGAAAGACAGGGGGCAGGTGAAAAACTGTTTTTT.

This clonotype was detected only a few times. The chain carries TRBV29-1 and TRBJ1-1; D is possibly TRBD1 (6 bases). The V gene lost 8 bases and the J gene lost 0 bases, with 13 bases spanning the gap. Germline loops: CDR1 SQVTM, CDR2 ANQGSEA. There are 13 residues in the CDR3. This CDR3 reads CSSLQGMNTEAFF. In nucleotides, the CDR3 is TGCAGCTCCTTACAGGGAATGAACACTGAAGCTTTCTTT.

This clonotype has more than one count but fewer than ten. The chain has TRBV24-1 and TRBJ2-3, with TRBD2 matching over 10 bases. Trimming at V came to 1 base and at J to 3 bases, leaving 6 bases not matched to a gene. Germline V gene sequence: CDR1 KGHDR, CDR2 SFDVKD. The CDR3 is 17 amino acids. CDR3 amino acids: CATSDLTSGITTDTQYF. Written as DNA, the CDR3 is TGTGCCACCAGTGATTTAACTAGCGGGATTACAACAGATACGCAGTATTTT.

The chain carries TRBV7-9 and TRBJ2-7, with a weak D call TRBD2 (6 bases). The CDR3 is made up of 17 amino acids. Germline CDR1 and CDR2: SEHNR and FQNEAQ (reference sequence). V was cut by 1 base and J by 6 bases, with 22 bases left in between. CDR3 in amino acids: CASSLVTMTFEEGEQYF. The DNA of the CDR3 is TGTGCCAGCAGCTTAGTGACGATGACTTTTGAGGAGGGCGAGCAGTACTTC.

This clonotype was counted between two and nine times. The chain carries TRBV15 and TRBJ2-1, with 12 bases aligning to TRBD2. Germline V gene lookup returns CDR1 LNHNV and CDR2 YYDKDF (reference sequence). After removal of 4 bases from V and 6 bases from J, the junction contained 10 bases not matched to a gene. The CDR3 length is 17 residues. This CDR3 reads CATSKALTSGSSNEQFF. The CDR3 nucleotides are TGTGCCACCAGCAAAGCCCTGACTAGCGGGAGTTCCAATGAGCAGTTCTTC.